Listed below are T cell receptor beta chains from one sample, sequenced in a study of blood T cell repertoires in COVID-19. Using immunoSEQ multiplex PCR, the repertoire was profiled, and TCRdb retains in-frame clones only, with some absent. The repertoire holds over 600,000 clones, 75% to 90% seen once, with roughly 0.25% in the top ten. The material sequenced was peripheral blood. The receptors stem from a woman aged 18-35 years with acute or convalescent COVID-19. Each CDR3 is given with its conserved first and last residue. A D gene is named only where the DNA matches it firmly. Size tells how often a clone was seen (once, few, many) or the class of an expanded clone, and some rows leave it out.

v_call	j_call	d_call	clone_size	cdr3_aa	cdr3_nt
TRBV18	TRBJ1-3	TRBD1	.	CASSPQGAIGNTIYF	TGTGCCAGCTCCCCACAGGGGGCGATTGGAAACACCATATATTTT
TRBV12-3/TRBV12-4	TRBJ1-1	TRBD1	.	CASSRGQGEAFF	TGTGCCAGCAGTCGAGGACAGGGTGAAGCTTTCTTT
TRBV7-2	TRBJ2-3	.	.	CASSLVTSTDTQYF	TGTGCCAGCAGCTTAGTGACTAGCACAGATACGCAGTATTTT
TRBV27	TRBJ1-4	TRBD1	.	CASRGQGGPNEKLFF	TGTGCCAGCAGAGGACAGGGGGGCCCTAATGAAAAACTGTTTTTT
TRBV6-5	TRBJ1-1	.	.	CASRRITGAFF	TGTGCCAGCAGGAGGATAACGGGGGCTTTCTTT
TRBV7-8	TRBJ1-1	TRBD1	once	CASSPDRVTSTEAFF	TGTGCCAGCAGCCCGGACAGGGTGACATCCACTGAAGCTTTCTTT
TRBV11-2	TRBJ1-6	.	few	CASSSQSSPLHF	TGTGCCAGCAGCTCACAGTCTTCACCCCTCCACTTT
TRBV2	TRBJ1-5	TRBD1	.	CATKSRDRGNQPQHF	TGTGCCACCAAGTCCCGGGACAGGGGCAATCAGCCCCAGCATTTT
TRBV19	TRBJ1-2	TRBD1	.	CASTLGGTHGGYTF	TGTGCCAGTACCCTAGGGGGCACCCATGGGGGCTACACCTTC
TRBV7-2	TRBJ1-2	.	.	CASSLNTNYGYTF	TGTGCCAGCAGCTTGAACACTAACTATGGCTACACCTTC
TRBV15	TRBJ1-6	TRBD1	.	CATSRGTGRGNSPLHF	TGTGCCACCAGCAGAGGGACAGGGAGAGGTAATTCACCCCTCCACTTT
TRBV3-1/TRBV3-2	TRBJ1-1	.	.	CASSHTGSPGFF	TGTGCCAGCAGCCATACCGGGTCCCCCGGATTCTTT
TRBV18	TRBJ1-2	TRBD1	.	CASSRQGIIYGYTF	TGTGCCAGCTCACGACAGGGGATAATCTATGGCTACACCTTC
TRBV6-5	TRBJ1-2	.	.	CASRKLDNYGYTF	TGTGCCAGCAGAAAGCTCGATAACTATGGCTACACCTTC
TRBV21-1	TRBJ1-5	.	.	CASIPGQNIRSNQPQHF	TGTGCCAGCATCCCGGGACAGAATATACGGAGCAATCAGCCCCAGCATTTT
TRBV30	TRBJ1-2	.	once	CAWRWAGVFGYTF	TGTGCCTGGAGGTGGGCGGGGGTCTTTGGCTACACCTTC
TRBV28	TRBJ1-1	TRBD1	.	CASSRTGWPTEAFF	TGTGCCAGCAGTCGGACAGGGTGGCCCACTGAAGCTTTCTTT
TRBV5-6	TRBJ1-2	TRBD1	.	CASSSYRGLAYGYTF	TGTGCCAGCAGCTCGTACAGGGGGCTAGCATATGGCTACACCTTC
TRBV2	TRBJ1-6	TRBD1	.	CASSPGQGNSPLHF	TGTGCCAGCAGTCCGGGACAGGGGAATTCACCCCTCCACTTT
TRBV9	TRBJ1-1	.	.	CASSVSWANTEAFF	TGTGCCAGCAGCGTATCCTGGGCGAACACTGAAGCTTTCTTT
TRBV12-3/TRBV12-4	TRBJ2-7	TRBD1	.	CASRDRDFYEQYF	TGTGCCAGCAGAGACAGGGATTTCTACGAGCAGTACTTC
TRBV5-1	TRBJ1-2	.	once	CASSQGPALDGYTF	TGCGCCAGCAGCCAGGGCCCCGCGCTTGATGGCTACACCTTC
TRBV23-1	TRBJ2-5	.	.	CASSPLPTGKETQYF	TGCGCCAGCAGTCCCCTTCCTACAGGGAAAGAGACCCAGTACTTC
TRBV9	TRBJ2-1	TRBD1	.	CASSAGGHEQFF	TGTGCCAGCAGTGCAGGGGGACATGAGCAGTTCTTC
TRBV9	TRBJ1-2	TRBD1	.	CASNPEDRAPSGYTF	TGTGCCAGCAACCCAGAGGACAGGGCGCCAAGTGGCTACACCTTC
TRBV7-7	TRBJ2-1	.	.	CASSRGTTYNEQFF	TGTGCCAGCAGCAGGGGTACTACCTACAATGAGCAGTTCTTC
TRBV29-1	TRBJ1-1	TRBD1	.	CSAAPTGGTEAFF	TGCAGCGCCGCCCCTACAGGGGGAACTGAAGCTTTCTTT
TRBV15	TRBJ1-5	TRBD1	.	CATSRDGTGIRQPQHF	TGTGCCACCAGCAGAGACGGGACAGGGATCAGGCAGCCCCAGCATTTT
TRBV6-5	TRBJ1-6	.	few	CASSTGNNSPLHF	TGTGCCAGCAGTACGGGGAACAATTCACCCCTCCACTTT